Below, 27 T cell receptor beta chains from the same sample are listed, as sequenced in a study of blood T cells in healthy people across ages. The use of a sample-barcoded 5' primer and a J-beta primer mix characterized a second PCR of roughly 7 to 11 cycles. From the 5' RACE reads, TCRdb called clonotypes with MiXCR, one entry per CDR3 protein. The sample contains about 940,000 distinct CDR3 sequences, 45% to 50% of which appear only once. The sequenced sample was blood. The receptors shown here come from a man in his thirties or forties in good health.

A few counts support this clonotype. The chain has TRBV4-2 and TRBJ2-7, with TRBD1 matching over 8 bases. The trim removed 4 bases at V and 6 bases at J, leaving 8 bases unmatched. Looked up from germline, CDR1 is LGHNA and CDR2 is YNFKEQ. CDR3 size: 14 residues. The CDR3 DNA reads as TGTGCCAGCAGCCCCGCCGGACAGGGCAGCGAGCAGTACTTC. Translation gives CASSPAGQGSEQYF.

The rearrangement joins TRBV29-1 to TRBJ2-3; D may be TRBD1 (5 bases). The germline V gene encodes CDR1 SQVTM and CDR2 ANQGSEA. The CDR3 is made up of 14 amino acids. V was cut by 5 bases and J by 2 bases, with 14 bases left in between. The CDR3: CSVQGDLDTDTQYF. In nucleotides, the CDR3 is TGCAGCGTTCAGGGCGATTTAGACACAGATACGCAGTATTTT.

The chain carries TRBV6-2 or TRBV6-3 and TRBJ1-5; TRBD1 matches 10 bases. There are 16 residues in the CDR3. V dropped 3 bases and J dropped 6; count of bases not matched to a gene: 8. Germline assignment: CDR1 MNHEY and CDR2 SVGEGT. CDR3 coding DNA: TGTGCCAGCAGTTATTCCGACAGGGGGCGGATTCAGCCCCAGCATTTT. It yields the protein CASSYSDRGRIQPQHF.

A few counts support this clonotype. The chain uses TRBV27 and TRBJ1-2; TRBD1 might be the D (6 bases). The V and J ends lost 10 bases and 5 bases respectively, with 14 bases between them. The length of the CDR3 is 12 residues. Germline lookup yields CDR1 MNHEY and CDR2 SMNVEV (reference sequence). The CDR3 sequence: CATGTGYYGYTF. The CDR3 DNA reads TGTGCCACGGGAACAGGGTATTATGGCTACACCTTC.

This clonotype appeared a few times. The chain couples TRBV10-3 to TRBJ2-3, with TRBD2 identical over 8 bases. V was clipped by 4 bases and J by 1 base; unmatched bases: 4. Germline V gives CDR1 ENHRY, CDR2 SYGVKD. The length of the CDR3 is 15 residues. CDR3 protein: CAISGQAGGTDTQYF. As DNA, the CDR3 is TGTGCCATCAGTGGGCAAGCGGGGGGCACAGATACGCAGTATTTT.

This clonotype came up once. V and J are TRBV5-5 and TRBJ2-3, with D perhaps assigned TRBD1 or TRBD2 (6 bases each). The CDR3 contains 14 residues. The germline V and J ends were trimmed by 6 bases and 4 bases, with 15 bases remaining between them. Looked up from germline, CDR1 is SGHKS and CDR2 is YYEKEE (reference sequence). This CDR3 is CASNSGASPDTQYF. The CDR3 coding sequence is TGTGCCAGCAACTCGGGGGCCAGTCCAGATACGCAGTATTTT.

The chain joins TRBV10-3 to TRBJ1-3, with a weak D call TRBD1 (5 bases). Germline CDR1 ENHRY, CDR2 SYGVKD. This CDR3 has 12 amino acids. V was cut by 8 bases and J by 0 bases, with 5 bases left in between. CDR3 loop: CAIQGSGNTIYF. Written as DNA, the CDR3 is TGTGCCATCCAGGGCTCTGGAAACACCATATATTTT.

This CDR3 is CASSHFSGLAVETQYF. The CDR3 coding sequence is TGTGCCAGCAGCCATTTCTCGGGACTAGCGGTGGAGACCCAGTACTTC. V usage is TRBV3-1 and J usage is TRBJ2-5, with 11 bases aligning to TRBD2. CDR3 size: 16 residues. Looked up from germline, CDR1 is LGHDT and CDR2 is YNNKEL (reference sequence). The junction had 8 bases not matched to a gene; V was cut back by 3 bases and J by 5 bases.

This clonotype was counted a few times. The rearrangement joins TRBV6-2 or TRBV6-3 to TRBJ1-2, with D unclear. Germline V CDR1 and CDR2: MNHEY, SVGEGT. The V gene lost 7 bases and the J gene lost 11 bases, with 20 bases spanning the gap. This CDR3 spans 13 amino acids. In DNA form, the CDR3 reads TGTGCCAGCAACGGGCCGTCCCCTCGAGGTTACACCTTC. Its translation is CASNGPSPRGYTF.

The gene calls are TRBV20-1 and TRBJ2-3, with D possibly matching TRBD2 (7 bases). Trimming shortened V by 5 bases and J by 8 bases, and 17 bases separated the two germline ends. From germline, CDR1 is DFQATT and CDR2 SNEGSKA (reference sequence). The CDR3 has 13 amino acids. DNA of the CDR3: TGCAGTGCTTGGGGGGGCTTGGGGGGTACGCAGTATTTT. Amino acid sequence: CSAWGGLGGTQYF.

This clonotype was seen a few times. The chain employs TRBV3-1 and TRBJ2-7; D gene unclear. The CDR3 runs to 15 residues. The V and J ends lost 0 bases and 2 bases respectively, with 11 bases between them. Germline loops: CDR1 LGHDT, CDR2 YNNKEL (reference sequence). The CDR3 sequence: CASSQDMVVPYEQYF. CDR3 sequence (DNA): TGTGCCAGCAGCCAAGACATGGTAGTACCCTACGAGCAGTACTTC.

J is TRBJ1-2 and V is TRBV27; no clear D gene. V lost 5 bases to trimming and J lost 6 bases, with 13 bases between them. Germline V gene data show CDR1 as MNHEY and CDR2 as SMNVEV (reference sequence). The CDR3 is 13 residues long. The chain's CDR3 is CASSPHAKNGYTF. The CDR3 DNA is TGTGCCAGCAGTCCGCACGCAAAAAATGGCTACACCTTC.

The V gene is TRBV7-9, the J gene TRBJ1-2, with D tentatively TRBD1 (5 bases). The CDR3 totals 14 residues. Per germline, CDR1 SEHNR and CDR2 FQNEAQ (reference sequence). V was shortened by 4 bases and J by 9 bases, with 18 bases between the two germline ends. The CDR3 is CASSSTLEGPSYTF. The CDR3 bases are TGTGCCAGCAGCTCAACATTGGAGGGGCCCAGCTACACCTTC.

In its sample, this clonotype was seen a few times. Here the CDR3 DNA reads TGTGCCAGCAGCCAGCAGTTCTACAATGAGCAGTTCTTC. Translating it yields CASSQQFYNEQFF. V gene TRBV3-1 combines with J gene TRBJ2-1; unclear D gene. V shed 3 bases and J shed 3 bases, with 6 bases lying between them. This CDR3 spans 13 amino acids. The germline V gene encodes CDR1 LGHDT and CDR2 YNNKEL (reference sequence).

The chain recombines TRBV4-3 with TRBJ2-7, with D unclear. The CDR3 totals 15 residues. Between the trimmed V and J ends, which lost 0 bases and 5 bases, there was a span of 14 bases. The germline gives CDR1 LGHNA, CDR2 YSLEER. The CDR3 DNA follows: TGCGCCAGCAGCCAAGATATCGTCGTGGCCCACGAGCAGTACTTC. Translated, it gives CASSQDIVVAHEQYF.

The chain is built from TRBV7-9 and TRBJ1-1, with a weak D call TRBD1 (5 bases). The CDR3 runs to 12 residues. Germline V gene sequence: CDR1 SEHNR, CDR2 FQNEAQ (reference sequence). Trimming removed 5 bases at V and 7 bases at J, with 11 bases between. In DNA, the CDR3 is TGTGCCAGCAGCCAGGGACTTAATGAAGCTTTCTTT. Its translation is CASSQGLNEAFF.

The chain links TRBV20-1 to TRBJ1-2; no clear D. V was clipped by 6 bases and J by 10 bases, with 12 bases between them. The CDR3 runs 10 residues. In germline, CDR1 is DFQATT, CDR2 SNEGSKA (reference sequence). For the CDR3, the DNA is TGCAGTGCGCTCCACCTGGCCTACACCTTC. Translating gives CSALHLAYTF.

About this clonotype itself: A read error may produce the germline difference seen at one junction end. This chain joins TRBV5-1 and TRBJ2-5; no clear D. This CDR3 comprises 11 residues. The germline V gene encodes CDR1 SGHRS and CDR2 YFSETQ. The CDR3 spells CASENQETQYF. In DNA form, the CDR3 reads TGCGCCAGCGAGAACCAAGAGACTCAGTACTTC.

This clonotype was counted between two and nine times. The chain links TRBV29-1 to TRBJ2-2, with 7 bases that match TRBD2. The J segment lost 4 bases and the V segment lost 7 bases, leaving 6 bases of the junction unmatched. The CDR3 length is 13 residues. Looked up from germline, CDR1 is SQVTM and CDR2 is ANQGSEA. In DNA, the CDR3 is TGCAGCGCCGAGGGAGGGATCACCGGGGAGCTGTTTTTT. Protein: CSAEGGITGELFF.

The V call is TRBV10-3, the J call TRBJ2-1, with 9 bases identical to TRBD2. Germline CDR1 reads ENHRY; CDR2 reads SYGVKD. With 8 bases clipped from V and 4 bases from J, the junction kept 9 bases outside the gene matches. The CDR3 runs 15 residues. The CDR3, as DNA: TGTGCCATCGGCCAGACTAGCGGACCTTACAATGAGCAGTTCTTC. Amino acids: CAIGQTSGPYNEQFF.

This clonotype has more than one count but fewer than ten. This chain connects TRBV5-1 to TRBJ2-7, with TRBD2 matching over 9 bases. Germline trimming cut 4 bases from V and 1 base from J; bases unmatched to any gene: 9. Germline V gives CDR1 SGHRS, CDR2 YFSETQ. The CDR3 has 16 residues. The CDR3: CASSLSASGTSYEQYF. The CDR3 nucleotides are TGCGCCAGCAGCCTATCAGCTAGCGGGACTTCCTACGAGCAGTACTTC.

The chain has TRBV28 and TRBJ1-6, with a tentative D call TRBD1 (5 bases). Trimming removed 1 base at V and 6 bases at J, with 10 bases between. This CDR3 contains 15 residues. The germline V gene has CDR1 MDHEN and CDR2 SYDVKM. In nucleotides, the CDR3 is TGTGCCAGCAGTTTATTAGCGACAGTTAATTCACCCCTCCACTTT. Translating it yields CASSLLATVNSPLHF.

The V gene is TRBV6-5, the J gene TRBJ2-3; tentatively, D is TRBD1 or TRBD2 (7 bases each). This CDR3 is 15 amino acids long. The germline V and J ends were trimmed by 4 bases and 5 bases, with 16 bases remaining between them. Germline CDR1 reads MNHEY; CDR2 reads SVGAGI. Here the CDR3 DNA reads TGTGCCAGCAGTTTCCCAGGGGGGGGGCGAGATACGCAGTATTTT. This codes for CASSFPGGGRDTQYF.

The CDR3 spells CASSLAGPAGGLGTDTQYF. The CDR3 DNA is TGTGCCAGCAGTTTGGCGGGACCAGCGGGGGGGCTCGGCACAGATACGCAGTATTTT. The chain links TRBV27 to TRBJ2-3; 10 nucleotides agree with TRBD2. Germline values: CDR1 MNHEY, CDR2 SMNVEV (reference sequence). This CDR3 region has 19 residues. With 3 bases clipped from V and 1 base from J, the junction kept 13 bases outside the gene matches.

This clonotype was observed a few times. The chain is built from TRBV12-5 and TRBJ2-1; the D gene is possibly TRBD1 (5 bases). V gave up 2 bases and J gave up 9 bases, with 11 bases separating them. Germline V gene sequence: CDR1 LGHNT, CDR2 FRNRAP. The CDR3 has 13 residues. Here the CDR3 reads CASGLKGPGEQFF. CDR3 in DNA: TGTGCTAGTGGTTTGAAGGGGCCGGGTGAGCAGTTCTTC.

The genes are TRBV6-6 and TRBJ2-5; D not resolved. V lost 10 bases, J lost 5 bases, and 11 bases lay in between. Per germline, CDR1 MNHNY and CDR2 SVGAGI (reference sequence). CDR3 length: 11 residues. CDR3 amino acids: CATTDSETQYF. The CDR3 DNA sequence: TGTGCCACCACCGATTCGGAGACCCAGTACTTC.

CDR3 DNA sequence: TGCGCCAGCAGCCAAGATGGGGTAGACGAGTTCTTC. As protein: CASSQDGVDEFF. The V gene is TRBV4-1, the J gene TRBJ2-1; D is unclear. V lost 0 bases and J lost 14, with 11 bases in between. Germline V gives CDR1 MGHRA, CDR2 YSYEKL. This CDR3 spans 12 amino acids.